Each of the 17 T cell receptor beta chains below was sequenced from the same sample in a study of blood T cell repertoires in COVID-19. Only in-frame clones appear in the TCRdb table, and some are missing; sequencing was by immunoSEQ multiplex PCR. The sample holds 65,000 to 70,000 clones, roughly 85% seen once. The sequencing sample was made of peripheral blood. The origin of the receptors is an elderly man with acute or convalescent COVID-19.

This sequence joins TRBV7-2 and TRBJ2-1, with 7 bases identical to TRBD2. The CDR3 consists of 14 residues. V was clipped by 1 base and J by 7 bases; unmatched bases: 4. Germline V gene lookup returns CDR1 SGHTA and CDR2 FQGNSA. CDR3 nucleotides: TGTGCCAGCAGCTTAGGGCGGGAGATGAATGAGCAGTTCTTC. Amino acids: CASSLGREMNEQFF.

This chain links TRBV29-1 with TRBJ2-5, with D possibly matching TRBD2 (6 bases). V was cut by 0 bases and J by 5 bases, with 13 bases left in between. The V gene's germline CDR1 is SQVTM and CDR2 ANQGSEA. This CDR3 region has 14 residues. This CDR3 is CSVEEWGRGETQYF. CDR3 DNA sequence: TGCAGCGTTGAAGAGTGGGGACGGGGGGAGACCCAGTACTTC. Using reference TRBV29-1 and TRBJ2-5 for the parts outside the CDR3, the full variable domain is SAVISQKPSRDICQRGTSLTIQCQVDSQVTMMFWYRQQPGQSLTLIATANQGSEATYESGFVIDKFPISRPNLTFSTLTVSNMSPEDSSIYLCSVEEWGRGETQYFGPGTRLLVL.

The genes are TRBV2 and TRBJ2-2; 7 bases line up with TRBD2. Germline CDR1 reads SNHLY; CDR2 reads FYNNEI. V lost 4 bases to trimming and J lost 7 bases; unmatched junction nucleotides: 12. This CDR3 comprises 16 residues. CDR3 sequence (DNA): TGTGCCAGCAGTGCTTCGGCGGGAGCTCTTGGCGGGGAGCTGTTTTTT. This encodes CASSASAGALGGELFF.

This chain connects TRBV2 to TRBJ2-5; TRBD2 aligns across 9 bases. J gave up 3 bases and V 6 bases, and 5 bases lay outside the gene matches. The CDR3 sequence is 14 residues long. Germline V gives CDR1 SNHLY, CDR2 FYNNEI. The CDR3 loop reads CASSPGLAEETQYF. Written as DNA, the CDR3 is TGTGCCAGCAGCCCGGGACTAGCCGAAGAGACCCAGTACTTC.

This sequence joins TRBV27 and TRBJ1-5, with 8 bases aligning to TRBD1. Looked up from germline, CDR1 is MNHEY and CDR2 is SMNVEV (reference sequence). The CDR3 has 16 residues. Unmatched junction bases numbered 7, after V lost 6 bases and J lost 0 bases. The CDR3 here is CASSQDRANSNQPQHF. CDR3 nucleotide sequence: TGTGCCAGCAGCCAGGACAGGGCTAATAGCAATCAGCCCCAGCATTTT.

Here the CDR3 reads CASSQGEGYNSPLHF. CDR3 bases: TGTGCCAGCAGTCAAGGGGAAGGATATAATTCACCCCTCCACTTT. The gene calls are TRBV27 and TRBJ1-6, with D possibly TRBD1 on 5 matching bases. Between the trimmed V and J ends, which lost 5 bases and 4 bases, there was a span of 12 bases. Germline V gene sequence: CDR1 MNHEY, CDR2 SMNVEV (reference sequence). There are 15 residues in the CDR3.

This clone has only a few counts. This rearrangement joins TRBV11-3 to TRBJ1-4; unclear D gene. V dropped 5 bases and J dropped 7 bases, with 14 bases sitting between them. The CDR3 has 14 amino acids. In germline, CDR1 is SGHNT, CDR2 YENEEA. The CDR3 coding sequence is TGTGCCAGCAGCCTAGGAGGGCTAGGTGAAAAACTGTTTTTT. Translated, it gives CASSLGGLGEKLFF.

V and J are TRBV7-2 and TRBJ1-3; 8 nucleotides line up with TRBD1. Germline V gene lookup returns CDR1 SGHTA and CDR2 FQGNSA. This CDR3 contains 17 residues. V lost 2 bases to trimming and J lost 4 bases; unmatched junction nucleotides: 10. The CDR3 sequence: CASSLYSGGASGNTIYF. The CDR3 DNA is TGTGCCAGCAGCTTATATTCAGGGGGCGCTTCCGGAAACACCATATATTTT.

The CDR3 DNA reads TGTGCCAGCAGCTTAGAACCACAGGGAACCTACGAGCAGTACTTC. Amino acid sequence: CASSLEPQGTYEQYF. J is TRBJ2-7 and V is TRBV7-9, with a possible D match to TRBD1 (6 bases). The CDR3 is 15 amino acids. Germline loops: CDR1 SEHNR, CDR2 FQNEAQ (reference sequence). The V end was cut by 1 base, the J end by 2 bases, with 12 bases between. Complete variable domain (other parts from reference TRBV7-9 and TRBJ2-7): DTGVSQNPRHKITKRGQNVTFRCDPISEHNRLYWYRQTLGQGPEFLTYFQNEAQLEKSRLLSDRFSAERPKGSFSTLEIQRTEQGDSAMYLCASSLEPQGTYEQYFGPGTRLTVT.

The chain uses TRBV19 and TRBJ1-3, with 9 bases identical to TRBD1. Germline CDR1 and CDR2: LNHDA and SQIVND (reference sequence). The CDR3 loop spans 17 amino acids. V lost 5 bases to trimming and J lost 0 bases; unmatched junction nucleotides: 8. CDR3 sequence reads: CASSSTGGRSSGNTIYF. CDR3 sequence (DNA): TGTGCCAGTAGTTCCACAGGGGGCCGAAGCTCTGGAAACACCATATATTTT.

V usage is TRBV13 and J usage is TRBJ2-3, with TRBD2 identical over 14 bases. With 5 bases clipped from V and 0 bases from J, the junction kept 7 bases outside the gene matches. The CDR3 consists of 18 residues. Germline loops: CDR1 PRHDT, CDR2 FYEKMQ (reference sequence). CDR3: CASSPGTSGRPSTDTQYF. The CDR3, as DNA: TGTGCCAGCAGCCCCGGGACTAGCGGGAGACCGAGCACAGATACGCAGTATTTT.

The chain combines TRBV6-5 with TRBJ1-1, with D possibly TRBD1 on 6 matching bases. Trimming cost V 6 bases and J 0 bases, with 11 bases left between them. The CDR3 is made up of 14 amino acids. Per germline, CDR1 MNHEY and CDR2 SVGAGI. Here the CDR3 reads CASRTGLMNTEAFF. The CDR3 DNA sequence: TGTGCCAGCAGGACAGGCCTAATGAACACTGAAGCTTTCTTT.

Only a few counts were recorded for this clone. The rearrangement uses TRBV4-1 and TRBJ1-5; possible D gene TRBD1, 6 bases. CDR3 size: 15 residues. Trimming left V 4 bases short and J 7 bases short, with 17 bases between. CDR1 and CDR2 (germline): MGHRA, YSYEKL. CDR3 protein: CASSPSARGHQPQHF. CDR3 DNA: TGCGCCAGCAGCCCCTCGGCCAGGGGACACCAGCCCCAGCATTTT.

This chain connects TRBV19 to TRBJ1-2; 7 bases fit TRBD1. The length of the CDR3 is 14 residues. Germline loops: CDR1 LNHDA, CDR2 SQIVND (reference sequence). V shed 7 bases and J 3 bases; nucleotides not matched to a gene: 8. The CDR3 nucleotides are TGTGCCAGTATAAGGGGGCGCGAAGACTATGGCTACACCTTC. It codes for CASIRGREDYGYTF.

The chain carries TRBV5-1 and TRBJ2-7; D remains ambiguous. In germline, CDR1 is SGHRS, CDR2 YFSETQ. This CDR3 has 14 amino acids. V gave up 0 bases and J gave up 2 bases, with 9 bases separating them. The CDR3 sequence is CASSLDPGPYEQYF. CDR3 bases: TGCGCCAGCAGCTTGGATCCAGGCCCCTACGAGCAGTACTTC.

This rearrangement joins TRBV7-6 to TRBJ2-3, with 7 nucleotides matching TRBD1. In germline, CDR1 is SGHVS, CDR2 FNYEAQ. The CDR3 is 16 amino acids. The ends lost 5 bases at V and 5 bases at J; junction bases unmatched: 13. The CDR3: CASSPEGAGRRDTQYF. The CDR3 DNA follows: TGTGCCAGCAGCCCCGAGGGGGCGGGCAGACGAGATACGCAGTATTTT.

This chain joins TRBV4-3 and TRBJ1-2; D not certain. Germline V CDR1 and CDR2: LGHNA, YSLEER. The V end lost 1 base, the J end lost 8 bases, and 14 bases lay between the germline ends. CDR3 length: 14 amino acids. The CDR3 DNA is TGCGCCAGCAGCCAAGGTGATCAAGCAGGAGGCTACACCTTC. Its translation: CASSQGDQAGGYTF.